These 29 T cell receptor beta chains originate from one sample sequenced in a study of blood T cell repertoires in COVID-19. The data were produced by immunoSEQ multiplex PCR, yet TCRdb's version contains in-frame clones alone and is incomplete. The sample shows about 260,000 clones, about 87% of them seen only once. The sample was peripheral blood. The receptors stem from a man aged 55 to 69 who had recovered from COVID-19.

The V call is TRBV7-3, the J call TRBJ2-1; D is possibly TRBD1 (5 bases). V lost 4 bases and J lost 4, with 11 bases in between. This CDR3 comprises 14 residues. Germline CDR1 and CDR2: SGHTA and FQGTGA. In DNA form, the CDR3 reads TGTGCCAGCAGCTCTGGACAACCTTACAATGAGCAGTTCTTC. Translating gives CASSSGQPYNEQFF.

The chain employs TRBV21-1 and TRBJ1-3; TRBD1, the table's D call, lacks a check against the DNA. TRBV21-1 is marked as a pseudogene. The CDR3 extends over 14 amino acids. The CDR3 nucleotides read TGTGCCAGCAGCACCGACAGGGGCGAAAACACCATATATTTT. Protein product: CASSTDRGENTIYF.

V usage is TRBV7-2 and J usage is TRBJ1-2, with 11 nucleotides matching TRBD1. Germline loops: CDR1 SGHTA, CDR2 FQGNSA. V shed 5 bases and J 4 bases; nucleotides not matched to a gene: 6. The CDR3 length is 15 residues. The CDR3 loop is CASSDRTGGGYGYTF. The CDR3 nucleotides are TGTGCCAGCAGCGATAGGACAGGGGGCGGCTATGGCTACACCTTC.

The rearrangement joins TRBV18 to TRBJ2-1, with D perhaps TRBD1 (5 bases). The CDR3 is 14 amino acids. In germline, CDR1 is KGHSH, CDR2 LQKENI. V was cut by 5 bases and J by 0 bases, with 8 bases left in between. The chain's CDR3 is CASSADSSYNEQFF. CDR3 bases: TGTGCCAGCTCAGCCGACAGCTCCTACAATGAGCAGTTCTTC. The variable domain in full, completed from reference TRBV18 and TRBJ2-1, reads NAGVMQNPRHLVRRRGQEARLRCSPMKGHSHVYWYRQLPEEGLKFMVYLQKENIIDESGMPKERFSAEFPKEGPSILRIQQVVRGDSAAYFCASSADSSYNEQFFGPGTRLTVL.

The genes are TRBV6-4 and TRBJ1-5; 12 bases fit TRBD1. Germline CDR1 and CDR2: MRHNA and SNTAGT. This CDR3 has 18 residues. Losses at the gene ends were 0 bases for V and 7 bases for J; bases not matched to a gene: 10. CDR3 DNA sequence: TGTGCCAGCAGTGACTCATATCGGGACAGGGGGCGCTGGCAGCCCCAGCATTTT. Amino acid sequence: CASSDSYRDRGRWQPQHF.

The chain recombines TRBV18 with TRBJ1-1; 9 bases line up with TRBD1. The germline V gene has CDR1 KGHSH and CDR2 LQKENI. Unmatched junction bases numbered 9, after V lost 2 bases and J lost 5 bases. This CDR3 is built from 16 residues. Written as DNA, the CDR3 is TGTGCCAGCTCACCAACTATACAGGGGGCGCTGACTGAAGCTTTCTTT. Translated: CASSPTIQGALTEAFF.

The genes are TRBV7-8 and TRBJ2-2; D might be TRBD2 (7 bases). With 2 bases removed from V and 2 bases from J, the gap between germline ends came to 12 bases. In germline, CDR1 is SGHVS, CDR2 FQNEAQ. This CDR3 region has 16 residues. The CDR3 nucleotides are TGTGCCAGCAGCTTACTTGCGGGGGCCAACACCGGGGAGCTGTTTTTT. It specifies CASSLLAGANTGELFF.

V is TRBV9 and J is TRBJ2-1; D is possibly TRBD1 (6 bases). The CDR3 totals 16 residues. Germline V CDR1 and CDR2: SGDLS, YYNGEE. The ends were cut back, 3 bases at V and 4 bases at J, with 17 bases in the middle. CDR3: CASSAGPAGVYNEQFF. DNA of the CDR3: TGTGCCAGCAGCGCCGGCCCGGCAGGGGTTTACAATGAGCAGTTCTTC. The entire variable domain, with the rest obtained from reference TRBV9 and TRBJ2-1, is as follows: DSGVTQTPKHLITATGQRVTLRCSPRSGDLSVYWYQQSLDQGLQFLIQYYNGEERAKGNILERFSAQQFPDLHSELNLSSLELGDSALYFCASSAGPAGVYNEQFFGPGTRLTVL.

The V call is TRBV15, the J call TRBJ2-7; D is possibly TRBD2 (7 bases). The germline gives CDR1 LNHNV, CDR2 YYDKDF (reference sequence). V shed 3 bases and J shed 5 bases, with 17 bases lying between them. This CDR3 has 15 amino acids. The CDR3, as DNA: TGTGCCACCAGCAGGGGGGGGCCCGCGTCCCACGAGCAGTACTTC. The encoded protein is CATSRGGPASHEQYF.

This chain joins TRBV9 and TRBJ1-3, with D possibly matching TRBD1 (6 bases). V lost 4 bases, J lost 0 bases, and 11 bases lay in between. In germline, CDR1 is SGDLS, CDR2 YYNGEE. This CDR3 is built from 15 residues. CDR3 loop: CASSPKDSSGNTIYF. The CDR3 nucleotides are TGTGCCAGCAGCCCCAAGGACAGCTCTGGAAACACCATATATTTT.

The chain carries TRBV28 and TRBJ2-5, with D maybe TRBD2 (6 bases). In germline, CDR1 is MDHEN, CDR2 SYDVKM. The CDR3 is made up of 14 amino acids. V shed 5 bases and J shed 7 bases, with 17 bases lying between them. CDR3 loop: CASSAGTVGGTQYF. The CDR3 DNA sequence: TGTGCCAGCAGTGCTGGGACGGTGGGGGGGACCCAGTACTTC.

The CDR3 here is CAWNVMGGGKFF. CDR3 bases: TGTGCCTGGAACGTCATGGGCGGGGGCAAGTTCTTC. V is TRBV30 and J is TRBJ2-1; a possible D gene is TRBD2 (7 bases). V lost 4 bases to trimming and J lost 14 bases, with 18 bases between them. Per germline, CDR1 GTSNPN and CDR2 SVGIG (reference sequence). The CDR3 runs to 12 residues.

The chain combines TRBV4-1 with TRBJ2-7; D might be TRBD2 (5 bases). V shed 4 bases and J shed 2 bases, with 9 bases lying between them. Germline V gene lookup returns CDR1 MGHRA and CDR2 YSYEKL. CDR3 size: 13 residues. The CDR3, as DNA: TGCGCCAGCAGCCCTGGAGCGGCCTACGAGCAGTACTTC. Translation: CASSPGAAYEQYF.

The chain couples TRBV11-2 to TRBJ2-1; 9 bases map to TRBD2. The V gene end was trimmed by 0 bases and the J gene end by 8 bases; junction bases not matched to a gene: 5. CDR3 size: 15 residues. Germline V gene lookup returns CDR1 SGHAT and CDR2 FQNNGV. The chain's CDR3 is CASSLEGTSFHEQFF. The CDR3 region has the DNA TGTGCCAGCAGCTTAGAGGGGACTAGCTTCCATGAGCAGTTCTTC.

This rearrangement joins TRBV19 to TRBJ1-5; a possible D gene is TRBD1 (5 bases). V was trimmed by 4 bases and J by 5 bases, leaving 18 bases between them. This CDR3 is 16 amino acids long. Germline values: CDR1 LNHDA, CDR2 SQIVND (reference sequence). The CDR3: CASSKGLGRKDQPQHF. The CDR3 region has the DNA TGTGCCAGTAGTAAGGGACTTGGCCGTAAGGATCAGCCCCAGCATTTT.

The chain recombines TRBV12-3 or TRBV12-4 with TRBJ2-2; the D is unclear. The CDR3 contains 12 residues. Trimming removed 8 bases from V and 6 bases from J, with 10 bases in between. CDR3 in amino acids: CASGMQAGELFF. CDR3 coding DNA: TGTGCCAGCGGAATGCAGGCCGGGGAGCTGTTTTTT.

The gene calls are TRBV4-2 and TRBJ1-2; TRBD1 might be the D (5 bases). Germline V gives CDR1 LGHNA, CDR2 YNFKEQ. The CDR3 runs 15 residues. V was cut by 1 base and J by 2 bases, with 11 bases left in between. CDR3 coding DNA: TGTGCCAGCAGCCAAGTTTCGGCAGGGAACTATGGCTACACCTTC. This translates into CASSQVSAGNYGYTF.

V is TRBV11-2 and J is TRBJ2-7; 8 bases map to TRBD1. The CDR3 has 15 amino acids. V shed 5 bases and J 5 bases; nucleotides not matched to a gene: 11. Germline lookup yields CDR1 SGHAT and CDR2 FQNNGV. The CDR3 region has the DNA TGTGCCAGCAGCATAAGGACAGGGAGTGCACACGAGCAGTACTTC. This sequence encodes CASSIRTGSAHEQYF.

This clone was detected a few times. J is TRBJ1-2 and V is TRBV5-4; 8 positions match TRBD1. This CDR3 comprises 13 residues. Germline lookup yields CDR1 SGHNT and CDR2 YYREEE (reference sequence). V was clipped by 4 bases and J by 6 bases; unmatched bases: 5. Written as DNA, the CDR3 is TGTGCCAGCAGCCGCCCGACAGGGGATGGCTACACCTTC. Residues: CASSRPTGDGYTF.

The DNA for the CDR3 is TGTGCCAGCAGCGTAGTTGACTCTTCCTACAATGAGCAGTTCTTC. This translates into CASSVVDSSYNEQFF. The J gene is TRBJ2-1, the V gene TRBV9; D remains ambiguous. Trimming removed 0 bases at V and 1 base at J, with 8 bases between. In germline, CDR1 is SGDLS, CDR2 YYNGEE. CDR3 length equals 15 residues. The complete variable domain, with remaining parts taken from reference TRBV9 and TRBJ2-1, reads DSGVTQTPKHLITATGQRVTLRCSPRSGDLSVYWYQQSLDQGLQFLIQYYNGEERAKGNILERFSAQQFPDLHSELNLSSLELGDSALYFCASSVVDSSYNEQFFGPGTRLTVL.

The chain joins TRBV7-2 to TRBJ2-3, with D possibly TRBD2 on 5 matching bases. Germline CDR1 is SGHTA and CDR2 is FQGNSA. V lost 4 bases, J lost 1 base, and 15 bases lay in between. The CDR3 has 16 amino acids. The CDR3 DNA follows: TGTGCCAGCAGCTCACGGGGTGACGGGGGCACAGATACGCAGTATTTT. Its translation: CASSSRGDGGTDTQYF.

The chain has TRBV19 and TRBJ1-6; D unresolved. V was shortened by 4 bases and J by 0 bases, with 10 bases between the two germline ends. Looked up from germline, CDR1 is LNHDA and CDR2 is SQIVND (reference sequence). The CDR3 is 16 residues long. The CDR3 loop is CASSNPTGSYNSPLHF. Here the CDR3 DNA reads TGTGCCAGTAGTAACCCGACGGGCTCCTATAATTCACCCCTCCACTTT. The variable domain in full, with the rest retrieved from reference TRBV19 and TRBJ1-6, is DGGITQSPKYLFRKEGQNVTLSCEQNLNHDAMYWYRQDPGQGLRLIYYSQIVNDFQKGDIAEGYSVSREKKESFPLTVTSAQKNPTAFYLCASSNPTGSYNSPLHFGNGTRLTVT.

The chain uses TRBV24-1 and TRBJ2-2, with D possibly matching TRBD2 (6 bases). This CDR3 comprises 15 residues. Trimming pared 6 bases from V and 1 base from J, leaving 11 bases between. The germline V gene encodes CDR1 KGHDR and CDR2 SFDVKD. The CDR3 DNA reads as TGTGCCACCAGTCAATCGGGGGTGAACACCGGGGAGCTGTTTTTT. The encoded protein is CATSQSGVNTGELFF.

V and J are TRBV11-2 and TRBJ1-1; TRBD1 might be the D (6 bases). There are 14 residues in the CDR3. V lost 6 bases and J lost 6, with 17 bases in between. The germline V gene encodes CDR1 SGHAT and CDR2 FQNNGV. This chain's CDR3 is CASRPGGTKAEAFF. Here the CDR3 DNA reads TGTGCCAGCAGGCCGGGGGGGACAAAGGCTGAAGCTTTCTTT.

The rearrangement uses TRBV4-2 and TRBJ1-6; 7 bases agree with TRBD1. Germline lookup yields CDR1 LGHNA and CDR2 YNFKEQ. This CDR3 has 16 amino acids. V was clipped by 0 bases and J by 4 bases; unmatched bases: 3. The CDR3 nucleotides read TGTGCCAGCAGCCAAGATAGGGGACAGTATAATTCACCCCTCCACTTT. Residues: CASSQDRGQYNSPLHF.

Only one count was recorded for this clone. The CDR3 DNA is TGTGCCAGCAGCTTGGACAGCCGAGAGACCCAGTACTTC. It encodes CASSLDSRETQYF. The gene calls are TRBV5-4 and TRBJ2-5, with D unresolved. In germline, CDR1 is SGHNT, CDR2 YYREEE (reference sequence). The length of the CDR3 is 13 residues. V dropped 0 bases and J dropped 4 bases, with 7 bases sitting between them.

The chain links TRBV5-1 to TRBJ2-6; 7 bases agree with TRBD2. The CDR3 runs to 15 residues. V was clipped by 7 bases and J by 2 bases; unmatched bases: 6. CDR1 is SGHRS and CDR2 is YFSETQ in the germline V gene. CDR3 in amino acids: CASARGGAGANVLTF. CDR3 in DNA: TGCGCCAGCGCCCGGGGAGGGGCTGGGGCCAACGTCCTGACTTTC.

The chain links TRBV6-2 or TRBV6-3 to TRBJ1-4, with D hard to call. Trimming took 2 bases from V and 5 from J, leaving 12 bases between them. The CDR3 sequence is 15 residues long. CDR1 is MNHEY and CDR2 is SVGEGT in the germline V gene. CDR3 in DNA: TGTGCCAGCAGTTACCCGGGAGGGCGCAATGAAAAACTGTTTTTT. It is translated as CASSYPGGRNEKLFF.

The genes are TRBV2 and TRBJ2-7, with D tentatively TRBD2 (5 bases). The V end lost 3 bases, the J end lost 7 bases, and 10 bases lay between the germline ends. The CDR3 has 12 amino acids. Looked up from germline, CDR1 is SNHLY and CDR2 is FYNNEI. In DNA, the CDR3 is TGTGCCAGCAGTGATTCCCGGAGGGAGCAGTACTTC. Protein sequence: CASSDSRREQYF.